This TCR beta chain was sequenced during a study of response to subunit inactivated influenza vaccine. Each CDR3 protein is one row after TCRdb ran MiXCR on the RT-PCR reads. The profile shows over 750,000 distinct CDR3 sequences, around 20% of them singletons. This clonotype was recorded once. Its matching antigen is unknown. Trimming stripped 5 bases from V and 10 bases from J, with 15 bases between. Looked up from germline, CDR1 is SGHKS and CDR2 is YYEKEE (reference sequence). The CDR3 contains 12 residues. General observations from the study: Authors suggested each seasonal influenza vaccination recruits few new T cells.

This chain uses TRBV5-5 with TRBJ1-1; possible D gene TRBD1, 6 bases. The receptor was derived from a man in his fifties or sixties who received an inactivated influenza vaccine. The specimen was PBMCs from blood, collected about 5 days after vaccination. As DNA, the CDR3 is TGTGCCAGCAGTCTGCCTACAGGGCGAGCTTTCTTT. Translated: CASSLPTGRAFF.